This T cell receptor (beta chain) was identified during a study of lymphopenia after photon versus proton radiotherapy. Points on this clone: Its specificity is not known.

J gave up 7 bases and V 4 bases, and 11 bases lay outside the gene matches. The CDR3 contains 15 residues. Germline CDR1 is SQVTM and CDR2 is ANQGSEA. Profiled with immunoSEQ multiplex PCR; TCRdb holds only in-frame clones, not every one. Of around 4,500 clones detected, around 69% appear once; the ten largest clones hold 50%. General study results and limits: After lymphocyte nadir, photon-treated repertoires showed oligoclonal expansion, especially CD8+ Temra. Survival link was tested only in deceased patients; proton benefit remains a possibility. Post-nadir TCR diversity decline inversely tracked overall survival among those who died. Under photons, naive T cells and diversity fell while effector/memory populations rose.

The clonotype comes from a man of 80 years or more with esophageal cancer. Sequencing was performed on peripheral blood, taken from a patient treated with proton-based radiotherapy. The chain links TRBV29-1 to TRBJ2-2; TRBD2 aligns across 8 bases. This chain's CDR3 is CSVVAGGSWGGELFF. Written as DNA, the CDR3 is TGCAGCGTTGTTGCGGGAGGCTCTTGGGGCGGGGAGCTGTTTTTT.